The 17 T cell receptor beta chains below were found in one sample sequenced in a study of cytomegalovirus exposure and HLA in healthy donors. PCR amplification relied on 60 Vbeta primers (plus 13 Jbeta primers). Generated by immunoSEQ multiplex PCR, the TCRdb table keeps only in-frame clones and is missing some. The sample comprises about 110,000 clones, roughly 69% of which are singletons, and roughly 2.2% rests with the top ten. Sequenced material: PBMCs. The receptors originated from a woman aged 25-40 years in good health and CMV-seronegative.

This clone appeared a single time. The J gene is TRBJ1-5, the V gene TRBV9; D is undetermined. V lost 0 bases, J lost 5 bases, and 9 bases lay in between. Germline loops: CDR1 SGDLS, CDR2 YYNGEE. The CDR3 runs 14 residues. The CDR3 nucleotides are TGTGCCAGCAGCGTAGGCATCGGGGATCAGCCCCAGCATTTT. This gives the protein CASSVGIGDQPQHF.

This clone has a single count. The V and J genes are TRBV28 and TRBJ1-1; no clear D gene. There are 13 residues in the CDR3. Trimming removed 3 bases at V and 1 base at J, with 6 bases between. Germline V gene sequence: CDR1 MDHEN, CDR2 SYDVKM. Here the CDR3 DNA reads TGTGCCAGCAGTTTTGAGAGGAACACTGAAGCTTTCTTT. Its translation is CASSFERNTEAFF.

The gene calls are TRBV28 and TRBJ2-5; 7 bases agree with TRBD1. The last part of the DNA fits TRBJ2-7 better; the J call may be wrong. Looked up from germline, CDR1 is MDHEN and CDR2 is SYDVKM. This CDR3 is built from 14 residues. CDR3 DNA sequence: TGTGCCAGCAGTACACTCGGACAGGCTGACGAGCAGTACTTC. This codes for CASSTLGQADEQYF.

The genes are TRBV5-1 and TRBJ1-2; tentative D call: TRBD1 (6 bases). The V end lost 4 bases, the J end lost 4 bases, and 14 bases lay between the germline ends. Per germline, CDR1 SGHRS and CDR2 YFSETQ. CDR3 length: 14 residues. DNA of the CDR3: TGCGCCAGCAGCACAAACAGGGCCGGCTATGGCTACACCTTC. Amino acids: CASSTNRAGYGYTF.

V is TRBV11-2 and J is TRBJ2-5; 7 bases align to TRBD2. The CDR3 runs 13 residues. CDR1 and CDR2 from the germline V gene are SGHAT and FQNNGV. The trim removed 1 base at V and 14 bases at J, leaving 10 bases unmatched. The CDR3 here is CASSLGSTSFNYF. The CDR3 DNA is TGTGCCAGCAGCTTAGGATCGACTAGCTTTAACTACTTC.

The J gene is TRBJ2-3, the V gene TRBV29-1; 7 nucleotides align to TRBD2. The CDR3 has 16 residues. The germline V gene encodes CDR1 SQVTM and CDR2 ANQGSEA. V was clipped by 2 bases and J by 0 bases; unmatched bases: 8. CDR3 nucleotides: TGCAGCGTTGAAAATCCTTTAGCGGGTAGCACAGATACGCAGTATTTT. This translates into CSVENPLAGSTDTQYF.

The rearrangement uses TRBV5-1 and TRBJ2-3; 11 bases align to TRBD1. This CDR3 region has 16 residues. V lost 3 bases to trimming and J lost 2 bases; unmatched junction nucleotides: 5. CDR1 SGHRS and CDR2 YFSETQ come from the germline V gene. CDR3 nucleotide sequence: TGCGCCAGCAGCTACGGACAGGGGGCCAACACAGATACGCAGTATTTT. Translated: CASSYGQGANTDTQYF.

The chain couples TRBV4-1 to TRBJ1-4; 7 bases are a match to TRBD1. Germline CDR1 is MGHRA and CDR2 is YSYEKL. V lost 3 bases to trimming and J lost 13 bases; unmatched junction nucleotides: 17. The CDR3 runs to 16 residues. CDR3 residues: CASSQLPLRDRGILFF. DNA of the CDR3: TGCGCCAGCAGCCAGCTTCCGCTCCGGGACAGAGGTATACTGTTTTTT.

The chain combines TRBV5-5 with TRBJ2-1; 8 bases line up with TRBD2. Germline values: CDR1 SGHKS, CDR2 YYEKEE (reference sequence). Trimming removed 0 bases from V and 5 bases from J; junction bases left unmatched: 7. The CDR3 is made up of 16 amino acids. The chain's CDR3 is CASSLGLSGVNNEQFF. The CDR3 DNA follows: TGTGCCAGCAGCTTGGGCCTTAGCGGGGTTAACAATGAGCAGTTCTTC.

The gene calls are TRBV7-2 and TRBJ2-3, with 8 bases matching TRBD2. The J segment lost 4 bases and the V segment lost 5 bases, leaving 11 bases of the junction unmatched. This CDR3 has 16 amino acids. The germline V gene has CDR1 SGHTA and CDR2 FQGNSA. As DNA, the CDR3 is TGTGCCAGCAGCCCCCCGGCGGGGGGAGGTTCAGATACGCAGTATTTT. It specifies CASSPPAGGGSDTQYF.

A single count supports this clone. CDR3 sequence reads: CAISSSGQREAFF. Written as DNA, the CDR3 is TGTGCCATCAGTAGCTCGGGACAGCGTGAAGCTTTCTTT. The gene calls are TRBV10-3 and TRBJ1-1; 7 bases fit TRBD1. The CDR3 is 13 residues long. V was pared by 5 bases and J by 7 bases, with 7 bases of the junction left unmatched. The germline V gene has CDR1 ENHRY and CDR2 SYGVKD.

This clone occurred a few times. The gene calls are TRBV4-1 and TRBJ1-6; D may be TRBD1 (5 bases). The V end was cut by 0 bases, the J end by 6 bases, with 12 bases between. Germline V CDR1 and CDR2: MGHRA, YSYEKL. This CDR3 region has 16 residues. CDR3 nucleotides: TGCGCCAGCAGCCAAGATCAGGGCTTTAGTAATTCACCCCTCCACTTT. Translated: CASSQDQGFSNSPLHF.

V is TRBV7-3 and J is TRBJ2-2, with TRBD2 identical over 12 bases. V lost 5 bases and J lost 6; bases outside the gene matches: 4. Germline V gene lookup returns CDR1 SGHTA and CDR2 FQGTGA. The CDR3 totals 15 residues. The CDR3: CASSPGLAGSGELFF. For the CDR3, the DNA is TGTGCCAGCAGCCCTGGACTAGCGGGATCCGGGGAGCTGTTTTTT.

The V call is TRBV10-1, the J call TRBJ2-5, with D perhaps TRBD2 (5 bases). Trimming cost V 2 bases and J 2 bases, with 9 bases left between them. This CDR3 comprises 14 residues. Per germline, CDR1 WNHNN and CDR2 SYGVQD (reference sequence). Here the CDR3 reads CASSEGSDQETQYF. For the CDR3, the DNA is TGCGCCAGCAGTGAGGGTAGCGATCAAGAGACCCAGTACTTC.

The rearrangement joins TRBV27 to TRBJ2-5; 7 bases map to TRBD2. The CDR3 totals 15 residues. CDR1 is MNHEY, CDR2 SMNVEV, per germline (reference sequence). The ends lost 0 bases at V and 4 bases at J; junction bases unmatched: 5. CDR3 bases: TGTGCCAGCAGTTTATCTAGCGGGTGGGTAGAGACCCAGTACTTC. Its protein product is CASSLSSGWVETQYF.

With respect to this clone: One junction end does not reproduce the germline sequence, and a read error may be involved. This CDR3 is CASSLGREKGELFF. DNA for the CDR3: TGTGCTAGCAGCTTAGGACGGGAGAAAGGGGAGCTGTTTTTT. The gene calls are TRBV7-7 and TRBJ2-2; possibly TRBD2 for D (6 bases). The CDR3 has 14 amino acids. In germline, CDR1 is SSHAT, CDR2 FNYEAQ (reference sequence).

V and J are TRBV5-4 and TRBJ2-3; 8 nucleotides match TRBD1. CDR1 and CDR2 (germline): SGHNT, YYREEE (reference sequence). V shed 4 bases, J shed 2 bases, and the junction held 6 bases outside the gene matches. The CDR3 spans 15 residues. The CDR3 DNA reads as TGTGCCAGCAGCCTGGGACAGGCCGTCACAGATACGCAGTATTTT. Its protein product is CASSLGQAVTDTQYF. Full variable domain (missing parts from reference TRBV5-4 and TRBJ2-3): ETGVTQSPTHLIKTRGQQVTLRCSSQSGHNTVSWYQQALGQGPQFIFQYYREEENGRGNFPPRFSGLQFPNYSSELNVNALELDDSALYLCASSLGQAVTDTQYFGPGTRLTVL.